The rows below give T cell receptor beta chains drawn from one sample of a study of T cell changes during pregnancy in multiple sclerosis. Libraries were prepared by immunoSEQ multiplex PCR; TCRdb keeps only in-frame clonotypes and omits some of them. The sample contains around 40,000 clones, approximately 90% of which appear only once. Sequencing was performed on CD4+ T cells from peripheral blood mononuclear cells, taken in the third trimester of pregnancy. These receptors originate from a female donor with multiple sclerosis, enrolled in a pregnancy study. Both conserved end residues are part of each CDR3. The D gene is left open where the match is weak. Clone size, where shown, is once, few, many, or a class for clones that have expanded.

v_gene: TRBV21-1; d_gene: NA; abundance: once; j_gene: TRBJ2-5; CDR3nt: TGTGCCAGCACATATAAAGGACAGGGGTACCAAGAGACCCAGTACTTC; CDR3aa: CASTYKGQGYQETQYF
v_gene: TRBV28; d_gene: NA; abundance: NA; j_gene: TRBJ1-1; CDR3nt: TGTGCCAGCAGTTCGTCAGGGGTAGGGAACACTGAAGCTTCCTTT; CDR3aa: CASSSSGVGNTEASF
v_gene: TRBV2; d_gene: NA; abundance: once; j_gene: TRBJ1-3; CDR3nt: TGTGCCAGCACGGAGATGGGGGGTAGAGGAAACACCATATATTTT; CDR3aa: CASTEMGGRGNTIYF
v_gene: TRBV6-5; d_gene: TRBD2; abundance: NA; j_gene: TRBJ2-1; CDR3nt: TGTGCCAGCGGGACTAGCGGGAAGAATGAGCAGTTCTTC; CDR3aa: CASGTSGKNEQFF
v_gene: TRBV11-2; d_gene: NA; abundance: NA; j_gene: TRBJ2-1; CDR3nt: TGTGCCAGCAGCTTATCGGGGGACTTTTACAATGAGCAGTTCTTC; CDR3aa: CASSLSGDFYNEQFF
v_gene: TRBV6-1; d_gene: TRBD1; abundance: NA; j_gene: TRBJ1-1; CDR3nt: TGTGCCACCCTAGGACAGGGGCGCTTTAACACTGAAGCTTTCTTT; CDR3aa: CATLGQGRFNTEAFF
v_gene: TRBV10-3; d_gene: NA; abundance: NA; j_gene: TRBJ2-5; CDR3nt: TGTGCCATCAGTGAGTCTGGAGGAGAGGAGACCCAGTACTTC; CDR3aa: CAISESGGEETQYF
v_gene: TRBV11-2; d_gene: TRBD2; abundance: NA; j_gene: TRBJ2-1; CDR3nt: TGTGCCAGCAGCCTACAGGGACTAGCGGACAATGAGCAGTTCTTC; CDR3aa: CASSLQGLADNEQFF
v_gene: TRBV6-1; d_gene: NA; abundance: NA; j_gene: TRBJ2-3; CDR3nt: TGTGCCAGCAGGGAGGGAGCATGGACAGATACGCAGTATTTT; CDR3aa: CASREGAWTDTQYF
v_gene: TRBV30; d_gene: NA; abundance: NA; j_gene: TRBJ1-4; CDR3nt: TGTGCCTGGAGTGTAGATTTAACGGGACAAAATGAAAAACTGTTTTTT; CDR3aa: CAWSVDLTGQNEKLFF
v_gene: TRBV6-5; d_gene: NA; abundance: NA; j_gene: TRBJ2-3; CDR3nt: TGTGCCAGCAGTTCCCCTGGCCGAGGGTCCGTAGATACGCAGTATTTT; CDR3aa: CASSSPGRGSVDTQYF
v_gene: TRBV30; d_gene: NA; abundance: NA; j_gene: TRBJ1-4; CDR3nt: TGTGCCTGGGCTTTAGGATCCAGGGAAAAACTGTTTTTT; CDR3aa: CAWALGSREKLFF
v_gene: TRBV7-9; d_gene: TRBD2; abundance: NA; j_gene: TRBJ2-3; CDR3nt: TGTGCCAGCAGCCTAGCACGTAGGCTAGCGGGAGCGACAGATACGCAGTATTTT; CDR3aa: CASSLARRLAGATDTQYF
v_gene: TRBV10-3; d_gene: TRBD1; abundance: NA; j_gene: TRBJ2-7; CDR3nt: TGTGCCCTACGACGACAGGGTGAGGACGAGCAGTACTTC; CDR3aa: CALRRQGEDEQYF
v_gene: TRBV10-2; d_gene: NA; abundance: NA; j_gene: TRBJ1-5; CDR3nt: TGCGCCAGCAGTGAGTCTGGGGGGGCGCAGCCCCAGCATTTT; CDR3aa: CASSESGGAQPQHF
v_gene: TRBV28; d_gene: TRBD1; abundance: NA; j_gene: TRBJ1-1; CDR3nt: TGTGCCAGCAGTTCCCAGGGACAGGGGCCCACTGAAGCTTTCTTT; CDR3aa: CASSSQGQGPTEAFF
v_gene: TRBV5-6; d_gene: TRBD1; abundance: NA; j_gene: TRBJ2-7; CDR3nt: TGTGCCAGCAGCTGGTCGACGGGACAGAATATTAACGAGCAGTACTTC; CDR3aa: CASSWSTGQNINEQYF
v_gene: TRBV5-1; d_gene: TRBD2; abundance: NA; j_gene: TRBJ2-7; CDR3nt: TGCGCCAGCAGCTTGGCTTCTAGCGGGAGGGCCCAGCCCTACGAGCAGTACTTC; CDR3aa: CASSLASSGRAQPYEQYF
v_gene: TRBV16; d_gene: NA; abundance: NA; j_gene: TRBJ1-4; CDR3nt: TGTGCCAGCAGCCAATGGGGCAGGGAAGAAAAACTGTTTTTT; CDR3aa: CASSQWGREEKLFF
v_gene: TRBV14; d_gene: NA; abundance: NA; j_gene: TRBJ1-2; CDR3nt: TGTGCCAGCAGCCAAGCTATAAACTATGGCTACACCTTC; CDR3aa: CASSQAINYGYTF
v_gene: TRBV28; d_gene: TRBD2; abundance: NA; j_gene: TRBJ2-7; CDR3nt: TGTGCCAGCAGCCCCCCCCGGACTAGCGGGAGTGACGAGCAGTACTTC; CDR3aa: CASSPPRTSGSDEQYF
v_gene: TRBV6-1; d_gene: NA; abundance: NA; j_gene: TRBJ1-1; CDR3nt: TGTGCCAGCAGTGAATTGGCAAAAAGGAACACTGAAGCTTTCTTT; CDR3aa: CASSELAKRNTEAFF
v_gene: TRBV6-4; d_gene: TRBD1; abundance: NA; j_gene: TRBJ1-2; CDR3nt: TGTGCCAGCAGTGACTCTGGAGGGGGCGACTATGGCTACACCTTC; CDR3aa: CASSDSGGGDYGYTF
v_gene: TRBV5-1; d_gene: TRBD2; abundance: NA; j_gene: TRBJ2-3; CDR3nt: TGCGCCAGCAGTCGGGGACTAGTCACAGATACGCAGTATTTT; CDR3aa: CASSRGLVTDTQYF
v_gene: TRBV7-9; d_gene: NA; abundance: NA; j_gene: TRBJ2-7; CDR3nt: TGTGCCAGCAGCGCGCAGGGTAACAAGACCATCGAGCAGTACTTC; CDR3aa: CASSAQGNKTIEQYF
v_gene: TRBV7-2; d_gene: NA; abundance: NA; j_gene: TRBJ1-2; CDR3nt: TGTGCCAGCAGCCAACGACAAAAGCCCAACTATGGCTACACCTTC; CDR3aa: CASSQRQKPNYGYTF
v_gene: TRBV7-2; d_gene: TRBD1; abundance: few; j_gene: TRBJ1-5; CDR3nt: TGTGCCAGCAGCTTAAGGGACAGGTACAATCAGCCCCAGCATTTT; CDR3aa: CASSLRDRYNQPQHF
v_gene: TRBV28; d_gene: TRBD1; abundance: NA; j_gene: TRBJ2-2; CDR3nt: TGTGCCAGCAGTTCATCTACCCGACAGGGGGCCGGGGAGCTGTTTTTT; CDR3aa: CASSSSTRQGAGELFF
v_gene: TRBV7-2; d_gene: TRBD2; abundance: NA; j_gene: TRBJ2-5; CDR3nt: TGTGCCAGCAGCATGGGGGGGTACCAAGAGACCCAGTACTTC; CDR3aa: CASSMGGYQETQYF
v_gene: TRBV7-2; d_gene: NA; abundance: NA; j_gene: TRBJ2-5; CDR3nt: TGTGCCAGCAGCCTAACCGGGGGGACCCAGTACTTC; CDR3aa: CASSLTGGTQYF
v_gene: TRBV19; d_gene: TRBD1; abundance: once; j_gene: TRBJ2-2; CDR3nt: TGTGCCACCTCCGGGACAGGATTCACCGGGGAGCTGTTTTTT; CDR3aa: CATSGTGFTGELFF
v_gene: TRBV11-2; d_gene: NA; abundance: NA; j_gene: TRBJ2-1; CDR3nt: TGTGCCAGCAGCCCCCAGGGCGGGGCCTACAATGAGCAGTTCTTC; CDR3aa: CASSPQGGAYNEQFF
v_gene: TRBV30; d_gene: NA; abundance: NA; j_gene: TRBJ2-7; CDR3nt: TGTGCCTGGCAGGGGCCCGCCTACGAGCAGTACTTC; CDR3aa: CAWQGPAYEQYF
v_gene: TRBV6-1; d_gene: TRBD1; abundance: NA; j_gene: TRBJ1-5; CDR3nt: TGTGCCAGCAGTACAACGGGACAGAAACAGCCCCAGCATTTT; CDR3aa: CASSTTGQKQPQHF
v_gene: TRBV7-2; d_gene: TRBD1; abundance: once; j_gene: TRBJ1-1; CDR3nt: TGTGCCAGCAGCTCTGGACAGGGGGACACTGAAGCTTTCTTT; CDR3aa: CASSSGQGDTEAFF
v_gene: TRBV28; d_gene: NA; abundance: NA; j_gene: TRBJ2-7; CDR3nt: TGTGCCAGCAGCCCCCTTCGCTACGAGCAGTACTTC; CDR3aa: CASSPLRYEQYF
v_gene: TRBV7-2; d_gene: TRBD1; abundance: NA; j_gene: TRBJ1-1; CDR3nt: TGTGCCAGCAGCCGAAAGACAGGGGAAATCACTGAAGCTTTCTTT; CDR3aa: CASSRKTGEITEAFF
v_gene: TRBV21-1; d_gene: NA; abundance: NA; j_gene: TRBJ1-5; CDR3nt: TGTGCCAGCCTTAACAGACATTTGAATCAGCCCCAGCATTTT; CDR3aa: CASLNRHLNQPQHF